The T cell receptor (beta chain) under discussion was sequenced for a study of metastatic and nonmetastatic thyroid tumors. Study-level background: Comparative analysis of repertoires was undertaken across blood and tumor or nodule tissue obtained from malignant and benign thyroid patients. Whole-study findings and limits: When malignant thyroid tumors were compared with benign nodules, TCR beta diversity was reportedly significantly higher in the malignant tumors. This held in both blood and tumor samples.

Worth noting for this clone: Its antigen is not known.

No patient had received any treatment before thyroid surgery. The germline V gene has CDR1 SGHVS and CDR2 FQNEAQ. V lost 5 bases and J lost 2, with 15 bases in between. The CDR3 runs to 16 residues. Authors' data handling: A classifier of distant metastasis in papillary thyroid cancer was built from CDR3 differences (across clinicopathological groups). TCRdb recomputed clones from the PCR reads via MiXCR. In this record, the V and J calls reflect TCRdb's handling and not the investigators' own analysis. Of thousands of clones detected, 30% to 35% appear once; the ten largest clones hold 20% to 25%. Sample: tumor tissue. This clonotype was obtained from a female donor with papillary thyroid cancer or a benign thyroid nodule (not recorded which). Some clones in this sample may be carry-over from other donors' samples. The chain carries TRBV7-8 and TRBJ2-2; D perhaps matches TRBD1 (5 bases). CDR3 sequence: CASSLPAGRNTGELFF. CDR3 coding DNA: TGTGCCAGCAGCCTCCCGGCAGGGCGAAACACCGGGGAGCTGTTTTTT.